The T cell receptor (beta chain) described here comes from a study of blood T cell repertoires in COVID-19. Repertoires were generated with immunoSEQ multiplex PCR, while TCRdb's copy carries only in-frame clones and drops some. The table records approximately 98,000 clones, 82% of them present only once. This clone is a singleton in its sample. The ends were cut back, 4 bases at V and 11 bases at J, with 10 bases in the middle. In germline, CDR1 is MNHEY, CDR2 SMNVEV (reference sequence). This CDR3 region has 11 residues. The chain recombines TRBV27 with TRBJ2-3, with no clear D. Material for sequencing was peripheral blood. The receptor was derived from a man older than 75 with acute or convalescent COVID-19. This CDR3 is CASSSPPVQYF. The CDR3, as DNA: TGTGCCAGCAGTTCCCCCCCAGTGCAGTATTTT.